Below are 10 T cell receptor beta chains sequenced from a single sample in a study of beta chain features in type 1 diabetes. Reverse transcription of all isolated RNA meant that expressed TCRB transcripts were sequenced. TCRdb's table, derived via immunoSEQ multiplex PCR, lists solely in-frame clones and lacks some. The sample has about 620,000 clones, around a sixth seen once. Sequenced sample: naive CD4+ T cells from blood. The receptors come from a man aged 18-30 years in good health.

CDR3: CASSQVGQLGSPLHF. In DNA, the CDR3 is TGTGCCAGCTCACAGGTGGGACAGCTCGGGTCACCCCTCCACTTT. The genes are TRBV18 and TRBJ1-6, with 7 bases matching TRBD1. With 4 bases clipped from V and 10 bases from J, the junction kept 10 bases outside the gene matches. Germline V gene sequence: CDR1 KGHSH, CDR2 LQKENI. The CDR3 extends over 15 amino acids.

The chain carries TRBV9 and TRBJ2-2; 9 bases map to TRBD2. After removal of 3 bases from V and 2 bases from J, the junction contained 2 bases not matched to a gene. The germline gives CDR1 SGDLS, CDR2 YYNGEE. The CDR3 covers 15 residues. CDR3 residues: CASSASGKNTGELFF. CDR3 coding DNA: TGTGCCAGCAGCGCTAGCGGGAAAAACACCGGGGAGCTGTTTTTT.

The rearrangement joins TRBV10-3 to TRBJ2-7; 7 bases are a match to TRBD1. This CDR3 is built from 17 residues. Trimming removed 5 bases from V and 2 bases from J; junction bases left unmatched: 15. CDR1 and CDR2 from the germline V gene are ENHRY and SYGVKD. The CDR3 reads CAISLSEDRPSTYEQYF. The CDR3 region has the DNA TGTGCCATCAGTCTGTCCGAGGACAGGCCTAGCACCTACGAGCAGTACTTC.

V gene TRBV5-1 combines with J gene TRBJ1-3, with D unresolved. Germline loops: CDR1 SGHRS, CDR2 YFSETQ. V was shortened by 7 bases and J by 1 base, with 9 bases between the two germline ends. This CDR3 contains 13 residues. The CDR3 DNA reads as TGCGCCAGCCGCAAAACTTCTGGAAACACCATATATTTT. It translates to CASRKTSGNTIYF.

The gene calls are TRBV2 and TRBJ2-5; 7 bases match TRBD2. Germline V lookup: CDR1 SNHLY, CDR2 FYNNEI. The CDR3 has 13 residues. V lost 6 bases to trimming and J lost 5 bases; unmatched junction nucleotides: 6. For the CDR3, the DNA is TGTGCCAGCAGGAGGGACTACGGGGAGACCCAGTACTTC. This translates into CASRRDYGETQYF.

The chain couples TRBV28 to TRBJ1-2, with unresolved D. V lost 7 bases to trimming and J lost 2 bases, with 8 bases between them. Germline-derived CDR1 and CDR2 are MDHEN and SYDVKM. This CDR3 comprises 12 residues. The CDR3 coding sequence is TGTGCCAGCACCCATTTAAACTATGGCTACACCTTC. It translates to CASTHLNYGYTF.

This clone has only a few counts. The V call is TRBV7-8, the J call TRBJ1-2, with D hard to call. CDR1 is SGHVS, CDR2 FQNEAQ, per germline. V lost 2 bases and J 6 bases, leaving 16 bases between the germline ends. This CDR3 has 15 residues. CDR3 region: CASSLRAGREDGYTF. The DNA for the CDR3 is TGTGCCAGCAGCTTAAGGGCTGGGCGTGAGGATGGCTACACCTTC.

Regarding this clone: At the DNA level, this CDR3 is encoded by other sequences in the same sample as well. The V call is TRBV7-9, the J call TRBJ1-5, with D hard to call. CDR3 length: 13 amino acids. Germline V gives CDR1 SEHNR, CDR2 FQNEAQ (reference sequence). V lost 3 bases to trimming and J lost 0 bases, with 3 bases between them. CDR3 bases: TGTGCCAGCAGCTTCGATAGCAATCAGCCCCAGCATTTT. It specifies CASSFDSNQPQHF.

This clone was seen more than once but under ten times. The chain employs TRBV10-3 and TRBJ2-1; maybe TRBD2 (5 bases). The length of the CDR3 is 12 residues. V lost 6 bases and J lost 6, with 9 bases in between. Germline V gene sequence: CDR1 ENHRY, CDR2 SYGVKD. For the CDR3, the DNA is TGTGCCATCAGGGCGGCGGGCAATGAGCAGTTCTTC. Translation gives CAIRAAGNEQFF.

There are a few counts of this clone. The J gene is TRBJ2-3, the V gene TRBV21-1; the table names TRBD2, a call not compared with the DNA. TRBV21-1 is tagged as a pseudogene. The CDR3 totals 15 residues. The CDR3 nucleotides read TGTGCCAGCAGCAATCGAGGGCCTGACCCAGATACGCAGTATTTT. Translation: CASSNRGPDPDTQYF.